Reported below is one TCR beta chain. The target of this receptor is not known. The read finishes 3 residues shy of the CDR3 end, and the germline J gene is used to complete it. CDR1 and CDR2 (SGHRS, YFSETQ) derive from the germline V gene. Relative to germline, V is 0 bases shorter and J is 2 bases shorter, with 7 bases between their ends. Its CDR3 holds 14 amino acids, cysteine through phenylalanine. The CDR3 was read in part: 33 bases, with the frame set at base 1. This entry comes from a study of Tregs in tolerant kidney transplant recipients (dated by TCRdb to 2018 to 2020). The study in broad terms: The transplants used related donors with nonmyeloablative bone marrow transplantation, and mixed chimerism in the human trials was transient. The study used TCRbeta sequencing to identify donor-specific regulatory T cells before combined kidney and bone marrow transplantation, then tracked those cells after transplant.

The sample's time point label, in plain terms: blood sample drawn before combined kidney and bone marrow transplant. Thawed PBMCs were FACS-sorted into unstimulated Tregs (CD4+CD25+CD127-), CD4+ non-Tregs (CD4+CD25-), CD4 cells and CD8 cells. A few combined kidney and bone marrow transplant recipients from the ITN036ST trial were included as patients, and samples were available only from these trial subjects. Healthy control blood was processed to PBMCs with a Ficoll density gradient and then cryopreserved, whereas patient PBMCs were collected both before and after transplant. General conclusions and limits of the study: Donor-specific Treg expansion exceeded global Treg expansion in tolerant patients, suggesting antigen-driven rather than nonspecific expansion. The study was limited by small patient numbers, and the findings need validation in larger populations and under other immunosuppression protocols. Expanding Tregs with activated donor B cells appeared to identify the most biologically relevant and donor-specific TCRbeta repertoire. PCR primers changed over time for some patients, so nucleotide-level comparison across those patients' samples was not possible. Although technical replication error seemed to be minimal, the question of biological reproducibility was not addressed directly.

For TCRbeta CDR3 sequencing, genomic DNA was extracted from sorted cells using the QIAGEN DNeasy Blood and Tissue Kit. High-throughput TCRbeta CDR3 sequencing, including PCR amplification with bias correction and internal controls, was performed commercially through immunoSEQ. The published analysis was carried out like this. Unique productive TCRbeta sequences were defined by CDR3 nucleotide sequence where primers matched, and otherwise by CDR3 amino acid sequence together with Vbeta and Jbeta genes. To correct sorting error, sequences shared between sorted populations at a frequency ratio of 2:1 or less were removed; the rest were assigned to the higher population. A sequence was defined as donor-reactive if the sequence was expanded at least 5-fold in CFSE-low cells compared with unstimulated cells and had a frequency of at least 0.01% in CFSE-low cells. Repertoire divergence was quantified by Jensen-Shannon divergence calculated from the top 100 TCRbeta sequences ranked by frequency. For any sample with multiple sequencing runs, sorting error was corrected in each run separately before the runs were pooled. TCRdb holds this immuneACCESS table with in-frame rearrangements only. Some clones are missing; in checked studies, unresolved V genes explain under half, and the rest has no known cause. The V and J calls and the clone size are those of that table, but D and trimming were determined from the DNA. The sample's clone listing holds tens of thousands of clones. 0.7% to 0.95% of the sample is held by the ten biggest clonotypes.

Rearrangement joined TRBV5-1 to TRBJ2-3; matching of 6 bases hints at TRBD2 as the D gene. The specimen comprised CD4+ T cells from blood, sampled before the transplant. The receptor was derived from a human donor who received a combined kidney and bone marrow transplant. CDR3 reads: CASSLGTTTDTQYF. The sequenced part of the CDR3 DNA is TGCGCCAGCAGCTTGGGGACTACCACAGATACG.